A selection of T cell receptor beta chains follows, all from one sample in a study of Tregs in tolerant kidney transplant recipients. The repertoire was sequenced with immunoSEQ multiplex PCR; TCRdb's copy has only in-frame clones and lacks some. The sample holds roughly 120,000 clones, almost 95% seen once. Sequenced input: CD4+ T cells from blood. These receptors were collected from a human donor in good health. CDR3s include the opening cysteine and the closing phenylalanine or tryptophan. The D gene is left open where the match is weak. For some rows the clone size is stated as once, few or many, or as a class when expanded; others skip it.

D gene: TRBD1; V gene: TRBV29-1; J gene: TRBJ2-7; clone size: NA; CDR3 protein: CSVVRTGTHEQYF; CDR3 DNA: TGCAGCGTTGTCCGGACAGGGACCCACGAGCAGTACTTC
D gene: NA; V gene: TRBV30; J gene: TRBJ1-1; clone size: NA; CDR3 protein: CASIQGWDTEAFF; CDR3 DNA: TGTGCCTCAATACAGGGTTGGGACACTGAAGCTTTCTTT
D gene: NA; V gene: TRBV18; J gene: TRBJ2-7; clone size: NA; CDR3 protein: CASSPGGPGEQYF; CDR3 DNA: TGTGCCAGCTCACCAGGGGGCCCGGGCGAGCAGTACTTC
D gene: NA; V gene: TRBV10-3; J gene: TRBJ2-7; clone size: NA; CDR3 protein: CAISRRLGDHEQYF; CDR3 DNA: TGTGCCATCAGTCGCCGGTTGGGGGACCACGAGCAGTACTTC
D gene: NA; V gene: TRBV2; J gene: TRBJ2-2; clone size: NA; CDR3 protein: CASRRIISNTGELFF; CDR3 DNA: TGTGCCAGCAGGCGAATCATAAGTAACACCGGGGAGCTGTTTTTT
D gene: NA; V gene: TRBV19; J gene: TRBJ2-1; clone size: NA; CDR3 protein: CASSMRGKASEQFF; CDR3 DNA: TGTGCCAGTAGTATGAGAGGGAAAGCGTCTGAGCAGTTCTTC
D gene: NA; V gene: TRBV20-1; J gene: TRBJ1-2; clone size: NA; CDR3 protein: CSANRVDGYTF; CDR3 DNA: TGCAGTGCTAATAGGGTAGATGGCTACACCTTC
D gene: NA; V gene: TRBV12-5; J gene: TRBJ2-5; clone size: NA; CDR3 protein: CASGLWRETQYF; CDR3 DNA: TGTGCTAGTGGTTTGTGGCGAGAGACCCAGTACTTC
D gene: NA; V gene: TRBV18; J gene: TRBJ1-4; clone size: NA; CDR3 protein: CASSNNREVLWEKLFF; CDR3 DNA: TGTGCCAGCTCAAATAACCGGGAGGTATTATGGGAAAAACTGTTTTTT
D gene: TRBD2; V gene: TRBV5-4; J gene: TRBJ2-1; clone size: NA; CDR3 protein: CASSPAYAGGPGEQFF; CDR3 DNA: TGTGCCAGCAGCCCAGCATATGCGGGAGGGCCAGGTGAGCAGTTCTTC
D gene: NA; V gene: TRBV5-4; J gene: TRBJ1-2; clone size: NA; CDR3 protein: CASTPIPSNYGYTF; CDR3 DNA: TGTGCCAGCACCCCGATACCCTCGAACTATGGCTACACCTTC
D gene: NA; V gene: TRBV27; J gene: TRBJ2-3; clone size: NA; CDR3 protein: CASSTDRSTDTQYF; CDR3 DNA: TGTGCCAGCAGTACCGACAGGAGCACAGATACGCAGTATTTT
D gene: TRBD1; V gene: TRBV15; J gene: TRBJ2-2; clone size: NA; CDR3 protein: CATRDDRETGELFF; CDR3 DNA: TGTGCCACCAGGGATGACAGGGAAACCGGGGAGCTGTTTTTT
D gene: NA; V gene: TRBV10-3; J gene: TRBJ1-5; clone size: NA; CDR3 protein: CAITATDNQPQHF; CDR3 DNA: TGTGCCATCACCGCGACAGACAATCAGCCCCAGCATTTT
D gene: TRBD2; V gene: TRBV6-5; J gene: TRBJ2-7; clone size: NA; CDR3 protein: CASSYRPSGRVYEQYF; CDR3 DNA: TGTGCCAGCAGTTACCGCCCTAGCGGGAGGGTTTACGAGCAGTACTTC
D gene: NA; V gene: TRBV5-1; J gene: TRBJ1-3; clone size: once; CDR3 protein: CASSLVASGNTIYF; CDR3 DNA: TGCGCCAGCAGCTTGGTGGCTTCGGGAAACACCATATATTTT
D gene: NA; V gene: TRBV7-9; J gene: TRBJ1-1; clone size: NA; CDR3 protein: CASSLEGDTEVFF; CDR3 DNA: TGTGCCAGCAGCTTAGAGGGGGACACTGAAGTTTTCTTT
D gene: TRBD1; V gene: TRBV4-1; J gene: TRBJ1-4; clone size: NA; CDR3 protein: CASSQGQGTNEKLFF; CDR3 DNA: TGCGCCAGCAGCCAAGGACAGGGGACTAATGAAAAACTGTTTTTT
D gene: NA; V gene: TRBV6-5; J gene: TRBJ2-1; clone size: NA; CDR3 protein: CTSSKDGSSYNEQFF; CDR3 DNA: TGTACCAGCAGTAAGGACGGAAGCTCCTACAATGAGCAGTTCTTC
D gene: NA; V gene: TRBV10-2; J gene: TRBJ1-2; clone size: NA; CDR3 protein: CASSEGPNYGYTF; CDR3 DNA: TGCGCCAGCAGTGAGGGCCCTAACTATGGCTACACCTTC
D gene: NA; V gene: TRBV23-1; J gene: TRBJ2-2; clone size: NA; CDR3 protein: CASPKGENGELFF; CDR3 DNA: TGCGCCAGCCCGAAGGGGGAGAACGGGGAGCTGTTTTTT
D gene: TRBD1; V gene: TRBV5-5; J gene: TRBJ1-5; clone size: NA; CDR3 protein: CASHRGMDNQPQHF; CDR3 DNA: TGTGCCAGCCACAGGGGAATGGACAATCAGCCCCAGCATTTT
D gene: NA; V gene: TRBV29-1; J gene: TRBJ1-4; clone size: NA; CDR3 protein: CSVLVRDPNEKLFF; CDR3 DNA: TGCAGCGTACTTGTCAGGGATCCGAATGAAAAACTGTTTTTT
D gene: NA; V gene: TRBV5-1; J gene: TRBJ1-2; clone size: NA; CDR3 protein: CASSLVPGRNYGYTF; CDR3 DNA: TGCGCCAGCAGCTTGGTGCCGGGGCGAAACTATGGCTACACCTTC
D gene: NA; V gene: TRBV6-5; J gene: TRBJ1-4; clone size: NA; CDR3 protein: CASSYSMREKLFF; CDR3 DNA: TGTGCCAGCAGTTACTCAATGCGGGAAAAACTGTTTTTT
D gene: TRBD1; V gene: TRBV19; J gene: TRBJ1-2; clone size: once; CDR3 protein: CASSTPGQGEGGYTF; CDR3 DNA: TGTGCCAGTAGTACCCCAGGACAGGGGGAGGGTGGCTACACCTTC
D gene: NA; V gene: TRBV29-1; J gene: TRBJ2-5; clone size: once; CDR3 protein: CSVGPPGKDQETQYF; CDR3 DNA: TGCAGCGTTGGACCCCCGGGTAAAGACCAAGAGACCCAGTACTTC
D gene: TRBD1; V gene: TRBV9; J gene: TRBJ2-1; clone size: NA; CDR3 protein: CASSTTGDSYNEQFF; CDR3 DNA: TGTGCCAGCAGCACCACAGGGGACTCCTACAATGAGCAGTTCTTC
D gene: TRBD1; V gene: TRBV5-4; J gene: TRBJ1-2; clone size: NA; CDR3 protein: CASSGPGQPIYGYTF; CDR3 DNA: TGTGCCAGCAGCGGCCCGGGACAGCCAATCTATGGCTACACCTTC
D gene: TRBD1; V gene: TRBV18; J gene: TRBJ1-6; clone size: NA; CDR3 protein: CASPPRTGDLVSYNSPLHF; CDR3 DNA: TGTGCCAGCCCCCCTCGGACAGGGGATTTGGTCTCCTATAATTCACCCCTCCACTTT
D gene: TRBD1; V gene: TRBV11-1; J gene: TRBJ2-5; clone size: once; CDR3 protein: CASSLAGTGGRETQYF; CDR3 DNA: TGTGCCAGCAGCTTAGCTGGGACAGGGGGAAGGGAGACCCAGTACTTC
D gene: NA; V gene: TRBV6-5; J gene: TRBJ1-6; clone size: NA; CDR3 protein: CASSYSGRDNSPLHF; CDR3 DNA: TGTGCCAGCAGTTACTCTGGCAGGGACAATTCACCCCTCCACTTT
D gene: NA; V gene: TRBV19; J gene: TRBJ2-5; clone size: NA; CDR3 protein: CASSISSFQETQYF; CDR3 DNA: TGTGCCAGTAGTATATCCAGCTTCCAAGAGACCCAGTACTTC
D gene: TRBD1; V gene: TRBV4-1; J gene: TRBJ1-3; clone size: NA; CDR3 protein: CASSQPTAGRGTGNTIYF; CDR3 DNA: TGCGCCAGCAGCCAACCCACGGCGGGCAGGGGGACTGGAAACACCATATATTTT
D gene: NA; V gene: TRBV18; J gene: TRBJ2-3; clone size: once; CDR3 protein: CASSPRQNTDTQYF; CDR3 DNA: TGTGCCAGCTCACCCCGACAGAACACAGATACGCAGTATTTT
D gene: NA; V gene: TRBV7-9; J gene: TRBJ2-5; clone size: NA; CDR3 protein: CASSLSGTQYF; CDR3 DNA: TGTGCCAGCAGCTTATCGGGGACCCAGTACTTC
D gene: NA; V gene: TRBV6-5; J gene: TRBJ2-2; clone size: NA; CDR3 protein: CASSKRGTGELFF; CDR3 DNA: TGTGCCAGCAGCAAGAGAGGCACCGGGGAGCTGTTTTTT
D gene: NA; V gene: TRBV10-3; J gene: TRBJ2-3; clone size: NA; CDR3 protein: CAISGPGGTDTQYF; CDR3 DNA: TGTGCCATCAGTGGGCCGGGAGGCACAGATACGCAGTATTTT
D gene: NA; V gene: TRBV6-1; J gene: TRBJ1-1; clone size: NA; CDR3 protein: CASSQLNTEAFF; CDR3 DNA: TGTGCCAGCAGTCAATTAAACACTGAAGCTTTCTTT
D gene: NA; V gene: TRBV5-1; J gene: TRBJ2-1; clone size: NA; CDR3 protein: CASAFRGSSYNEQFF; CDR3 DNA: TGCGCCAGCGCATTTCGGGGAAGCTCCTACAATGAGCAGTTCTTC
D gene: TRBD1; V gene: TRBV4-1; J gene: TRBJ1-1; clone size: NA; CDR3 protein: CASSQVWLTGKNTEAFF; CDR3 DNA: TGCGCCAGCAGCCAAGTTTGGTTGACAGGGAAGAACACTGAAGCTTTCTTT
D gene: TRBD2; V gene: TRBV5-4; J gene: TRBJ2-1; clone size: NA; CDR3 protein: CASSNLGLAVYNEQFF; CDR3 DNA: TGTGCCAGCAGCAACCTGGGACTAGCGGTCTACAATGAGCAGTTCTTC
D gene: TRBD2; V gene: TRBV5-4; J gene: TRBJ2-2; clone size: NA; CDR3 protein: CASSLSLAGAGELFF; CDR3 DNA: TGTGCCAGCAGCTTATCACTAGCGGGGGCCGGGGAGCTGTTTTTT
D gene: NA; V gene: TRBV18; J gene: TRBJ1-5; clone size: NA; CDR3 protein: CASSPPNQPQHF; CDR3 DNA: TGTGCCAGCTCACCACCTAATCAGCCCCAGCATTTT
D gene: NA; V gene: TRBV10-2; J gene: TRBJ2-1; clone size: once; CDR3 protein: CASSEQGRSYNEQFF; CDR3 DNA: TGCGCCAGCAGTGAGCAGGGTCGGTCCTACAATGAGCAGTTCTTC
D gene: TRBD2; V gene: TRBV6-6; J gene: TRBJ2-3; clone size: NA; CDR3 protein: CAIAGGDTQYF; CDR3 DNA: TGTGCGATAGCGGGAGGTGATACGCAGTATTTT
D gene: TRBD2; V gene: TRBV7-2; J gene: TRBJ2-1; clone size: few; CDR3 protein: CASSLGTSRINEQFF; CDR3 DNA: TGTGCCAGCAGCTTAGGGACTAGCCGAATCAATGAGCAGTTCTTC
D gene: NA; V gene: TRBV5-4; J gene: TRBJ2-2; clone size: few; CDR3 protein: CASSLGPLNTGELFF; CDR3 DNA: TGTGCCAGCAGCCTGGGACCCCTTAACACCGGGGAGCTGTTTTTT
D gene: NA; V gene: TRBV5-1; J gene: TRBJ2-1; clone size: NA; CDR3 protein: CASSMDGSHNEQFF; CDR3 DNA: TGCGCCAGCAGCATGGACGGTTCCCACAATGAGCAGTTCTTC
D gene: NA; V gene: TRBV5-1; J gene: TRBJ1-1; clone size: once; CDR3 protein: CASSLEGGGRGGAFF; CDR3 DNA: TGCGCCAGCAGCTTGGAAGGAGGGGGAAGAGGAGGCGCTTTCTTT
D gene: NA; V gene: TRBV18; J gene: TRBJ1-2; clone size: NA; CDR3 protein: CASSPRQDAPANYGYTF; CDR3 DNA: TGTGCCAGCTCACCACGGCAGGACGCTCCAGCTAACTATGGCTACACCTTC
D gene: NA; V gene: TRBV5-1; J gene: TRBJ2-3; clone size: NA; CDR3 protein: CASSLGQGRNTDTQYF; CDR3 DNA: TGCGCCAGCAGCTTGGGGCAGGGGAGGAACACAGATACGCAGTATTTT
D gene: TRBD1; V gene: TRBV6-5; J gene: TRBJ1-2; clone size: NA; CDR3 protein: CASSYDRDHGYTF; CDR3 DNA: TGTGCCAGCAGTTACGACAGGGATCACGGCTACACCTTC
D gene: NA; V gene: TRBV6-1; J gene: TRBJ1-5; clone size: NA; CDR3 protein: CASSDAGNQPQHF; CDR3 DNA: TGTGCCAGCAGTGATGCAGGGAATCAGCCCCAGCATTTT
D gene: NA; V gene: TRBV25-1; J gene: TRBJ1-1; clone size: NA; CDR3 protein: CASSGRRRNTEAFF; CDR3 DNA: TGTGCCAGCAGTGGCCGCAGGAGGAACACTGAAGCTTTCTTT
D gene: NA; V gene: TRBV6-5; J gene: TRBJ2-1; clone size: NA; CDR3 protein: CASKKGGNENEQFF; CDR3 DNA: TGTGCCAGCAAAAAGGGTGGGAATGAAAATGAGCAGTTCTTC
D gene: NA; V gene: TRBV5-1; J gene: TRBJ1-3; clone size: NA; CDR3 protein: CASSLGGSGNTIYF; CDR3 DNA: TGCGCCAGCAGCTTGGGGGGATCTGGAAACACCATATATTTT